This T cell receptor beta chain was documented in a study of T cell responses to AZD1222 COVID-19 vaccine. Looking at the study overall: Analyses pooled second doses at about 4 or about 12 weeks. General study points: The study sampled repertoires only after the peak T cell response. The CD4 TCRs associated with vaccination extended across spike and predominated at 160-218 and 743-854. Clonal diversity was possibly underestimated, and white British individuals and females predominated among donors.

This clone was seen only a few times. Its antigen is unidentified. Only in-frame clones appear in the TCRdb table, and some are missing; sequencing was by immunoSEQ multiplex PCR. The sample contains 150,000 to 180,000 clones, roughly 90% of which appear only once. Germline V lookup: CDR1 SGHNT, CDR2 YENEEA. V lost 7 bases to trimming and J lost 6 bases, with 10 bases between them. The CDR3 runs 12 residues. The specimen was peripheral blood, collected on day 0 of AZD1222 vaccination. The TCR was taken from an adult in good health. This chain links TRBV11-3 with TRBJ2-4; the D gene is possibly TRBD1 (5 bases). In DNA form, the CDR3 reads TGTGCCAGCAAAGGGGATAGAAACATTCAGTACTTC. It translates to CASKGDRNIQYF.